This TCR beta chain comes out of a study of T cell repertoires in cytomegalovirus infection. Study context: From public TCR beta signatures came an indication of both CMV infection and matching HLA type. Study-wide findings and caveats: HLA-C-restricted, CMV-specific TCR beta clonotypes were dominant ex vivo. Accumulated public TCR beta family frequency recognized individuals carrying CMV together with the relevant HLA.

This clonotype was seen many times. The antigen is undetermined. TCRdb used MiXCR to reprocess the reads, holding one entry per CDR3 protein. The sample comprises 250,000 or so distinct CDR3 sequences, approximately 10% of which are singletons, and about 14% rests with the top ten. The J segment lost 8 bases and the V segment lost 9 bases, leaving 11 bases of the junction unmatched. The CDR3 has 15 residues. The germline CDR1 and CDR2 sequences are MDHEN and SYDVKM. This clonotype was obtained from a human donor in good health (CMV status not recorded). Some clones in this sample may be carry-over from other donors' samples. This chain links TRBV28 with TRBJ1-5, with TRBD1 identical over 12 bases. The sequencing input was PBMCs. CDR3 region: CASFGGTGGAEPQHF. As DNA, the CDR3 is TGTGCCAGTTTCGGGGGGACAGGGGGCGCAGAGCCCCAGCATTTT.